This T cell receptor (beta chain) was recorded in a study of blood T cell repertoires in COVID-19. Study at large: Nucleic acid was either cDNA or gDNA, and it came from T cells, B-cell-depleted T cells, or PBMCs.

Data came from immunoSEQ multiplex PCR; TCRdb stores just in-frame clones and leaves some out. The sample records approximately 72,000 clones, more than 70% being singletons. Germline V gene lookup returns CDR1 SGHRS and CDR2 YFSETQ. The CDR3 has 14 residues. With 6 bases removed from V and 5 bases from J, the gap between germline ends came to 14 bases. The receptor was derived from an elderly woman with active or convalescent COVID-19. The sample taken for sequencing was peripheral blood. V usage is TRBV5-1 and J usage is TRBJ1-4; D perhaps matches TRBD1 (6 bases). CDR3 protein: CASKSDRPNEKLFF. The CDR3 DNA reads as TGCGCCAGCAAGTCTGACAGGCCGAATGAAAAACTGTTTTTT.